Listed below are T cell receptor beta chains from one sample, sequenced in a study of cytomegalovirus exposure and HLA in healthy donors. Sequencing used immunoSEQ multiplex PCR; TCRdb keeps in-frame clones, though not all of them. Of 95,000 to 150,000 clones listed, roughly four fifths are singletons. Specimen: PBMCs. The receptors shown here come from a woman between 25 and 40 years old in good health and CMV-seropositive. The CDR3 runs from the conserved cysteine through the conserved F or W. The order of the fields is CDR3 DNA, CDR3 protein, clone size, J gene, D gene, V gene. The D gene is left open where the match is weak. The size entry is marked missing in some rows and otherwise reads once, few, many or a size class.

CDR3nt: TGCGCCAGCAGCCCGCTGACTCAGGGCCAAGAGACCCAGTACTTC
CDR3aa: CASSPLTQGQETQYF
abundance: .
j_gene: TRBJ2-5
d_gene: .
v_gene: TRBV5-1

CDR3nt: TGTGCCACCAGCCGACCTCAACTAGCGGGGGCTCAAGAGACCCAGTACTTC
CDR3aa: CATSRPQLAGAQETQYF
abundance: .
j_gene: TRBJ2-5
d_gene: TRBD2
v_gene: TRBV15

CDR3nt: TGTGCCAGCAGCGCAGGGTTTGGAAACACCATATATTTT
CDR3aa: CASSAGFGNTIYF
abundance: .
j_gene: TRBJ1-3
d_gene: .
v_gene: TRBV9

CDR3nt: TGCGCCAGCAGCTTGGCGGGAGAGAACAATGAGCAGTTCTTC
CDR3aa: CASSLAGENNEQFF
abundance: .
j_gene: TRBJ2-1
d_gene: .
v_gene: TRBV5-1

CDR3nt: TGTGCCAGTAGTCCGACAGTGAATCAGCCCCAGCATTTT
CDR3aa: CASSPTVNQPQHF
abundance: .
j_gene: TRBJ1-5
d_gene: .
v_gene: TRBV19

CDR3nt: TGCGCCAGCAGCCCGGGCCAGGGGACGGGACAGCCCCAGCATTTT
CDR3aa: CASSPGQGTGQPQHF
abundance: .
j_gene: TRBJ1-5
d_gene: .
v_gene: TRBV5-1

CDR3nt: TGTGCCAGCAGCTGGACAGGGGGCGATGGCTACACCTTC
CDR3aa: CASSWTGGDGYTF
abundance: .
j_gene: TRBJ1-2
d_gene: TRBD1
v_gene: TRBV6-5

CDR3nt: TGTGCCAGCAGCTTAGTGATCGACGAGAGGACTAGTCACTTC
CDR3aa: CASSLVIDERTSHF
abundance: .
j_gene: TRBJ2-5
d_gene: TRBD2
v_gene: TRBV7-9

CDR3nt: TGCAGCGTTGCGTCCGTCCTCACAGATACGCAGTATTTT
CDR3aa: CSVASVLTDTQYF
abundance: .
j_gene: TRBJ2-3
d_gene: .
v_gene: TRBV29-1

CDR3nt: TGTGCCAGCAGTGACGCCCTGAGCTCCTACAATGAGCAGTTCTTC
CDR3aa: CASSDALSSYNEQFF
abundance: .
j_gene: TRBJ2-1
d_gene: .
v_gene: TRBV6-1

CDR3nt: TGTGCCAGCACCCCACCCCGGGACAGGGTGGGAAACACCATATATTTT
CDR3aa: CASTPPRDRVGNTIYF
abundance: .
j_gene: TRBJ1-3
d_gene: TRBD1
v_gene: TRBV28

CDR3nt: TGTGCCAGCAGCCCAAGGACAGGGGATGGCTACACCTTC
CDR3aa: CASSPRTGDGYTF
abundance: .
j_gene: TRBJ1-2
d_gene: TRBD1
v_gene: TRBV5-6

CDR3nt: TGTGCCAGCAGCTTGGAAGGCGACAGGCTATTTACCTTT
CDR3aa: CASSLEGDRLFTF
abundance: .
j_gene: TRBJ1-1
d_gene: .
v_gene: TRBV7-9

CDR3nt: TGTGCCAGCAGTTTGGCCGATCCGCTTTATGGCTACACCTTC
CDR3aa: CASSLADPLYGYTF
abundance: few
j_gene: TRBJ1-2
d_gene: .
v_gene: TRBV28

CDR3nt: TGTGCCAGTAGTATGGGGGCCAGGGGGACAGATACGCAGTATTTT
CDR3aa: CASSMGARGTDTQYF
abundance: few
j_gene: TRBJ2-3
d_gene: TRBD1
v_gene: TRBV19

CDR3nt: TGCGCCAGCAGCCCTGGCTCAGGGGGAGACGAGCAGTACTTC
CDR3aa: CASSPGSGGDEQYF
abundance: few
j_gene: TRBJ2-7
d_gene: TRBD1
v_gene: TRBV5-1